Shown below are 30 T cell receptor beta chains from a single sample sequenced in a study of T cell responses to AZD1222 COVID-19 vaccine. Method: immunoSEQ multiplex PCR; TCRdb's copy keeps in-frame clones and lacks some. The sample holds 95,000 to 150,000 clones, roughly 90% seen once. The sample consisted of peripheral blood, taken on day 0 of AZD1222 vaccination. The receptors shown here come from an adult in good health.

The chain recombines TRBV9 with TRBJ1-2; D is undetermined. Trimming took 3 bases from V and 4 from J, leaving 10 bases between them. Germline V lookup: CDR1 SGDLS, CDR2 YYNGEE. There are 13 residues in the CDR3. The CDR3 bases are TGTGCCAGCAGCGGGGGATCCCTCTATGGCTACACCTTC. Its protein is CASSGGSLYGYTF.

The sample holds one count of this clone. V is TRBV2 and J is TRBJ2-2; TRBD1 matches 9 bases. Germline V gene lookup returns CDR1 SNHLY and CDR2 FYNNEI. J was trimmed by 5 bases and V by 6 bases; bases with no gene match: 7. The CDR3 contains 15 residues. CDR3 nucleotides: TGTGCCAGCAGGCGGGGACAGGGTGTAACCGGGGAGCTGTTTTTT. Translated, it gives CASRRGQGVTGELFF.

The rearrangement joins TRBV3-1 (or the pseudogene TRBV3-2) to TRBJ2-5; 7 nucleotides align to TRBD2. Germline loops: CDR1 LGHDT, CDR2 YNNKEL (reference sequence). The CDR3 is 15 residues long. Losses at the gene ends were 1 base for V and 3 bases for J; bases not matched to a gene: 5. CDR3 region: CASSQVGGNEETQYF. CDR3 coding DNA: TGTGCCAGCAGCCAAGTGGGAGGGAACGAAGAGACCCAGTACTTC.

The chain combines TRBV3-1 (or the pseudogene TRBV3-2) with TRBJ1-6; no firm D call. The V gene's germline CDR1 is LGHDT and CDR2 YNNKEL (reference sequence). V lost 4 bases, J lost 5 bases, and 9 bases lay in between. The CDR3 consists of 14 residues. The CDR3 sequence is CASSPGRDNSPLHF. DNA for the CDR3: TGTGCCAGCAGCCCCGGACGGGATAATTCACCCCTCCACTTT.

CDR3 region: CASSQDEEGNEQFF. The CDR3 DNA sequence: TGTGCCAGCAGCCAAGACGAGGAAGGGAATGAGCAGTTCTTC. This chain connects TRBV3-1 (or the pseudogene TRBV3-2) to TRBJ2-1; no clear D. Trimming took 0 bases from V and 7 from J, leaving 10 bases between them. This CDR3 is built from 14 residues. CDR1 is LGHDT and CDR2 is YNNKEL in the germline V gene (reference sequence).

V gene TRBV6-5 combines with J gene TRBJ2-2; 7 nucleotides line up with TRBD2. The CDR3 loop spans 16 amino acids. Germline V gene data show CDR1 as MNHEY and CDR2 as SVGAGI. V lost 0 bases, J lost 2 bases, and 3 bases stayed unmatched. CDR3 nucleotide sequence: TGTGCCAGCAGTTACTCGCCGGGACTAAACACCGGGGAGCTGTTTTTT. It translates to CASSYSPGLNTGELFF.

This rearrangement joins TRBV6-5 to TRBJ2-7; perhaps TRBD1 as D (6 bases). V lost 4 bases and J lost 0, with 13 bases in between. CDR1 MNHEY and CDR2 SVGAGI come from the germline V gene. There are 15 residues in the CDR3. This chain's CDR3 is CASSSGQLSSYEQYF. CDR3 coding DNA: TGTGCCAGCAGTTCCGGACAGTTAAGCTCCTACGAGCAGTACTTC.

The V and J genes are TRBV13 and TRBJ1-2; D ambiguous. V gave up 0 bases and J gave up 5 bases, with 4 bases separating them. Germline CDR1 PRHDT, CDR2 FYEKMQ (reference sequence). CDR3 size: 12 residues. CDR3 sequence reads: CASSLGGYGYTF. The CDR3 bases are TGTGCCAGCAGCTTAGGAGGTTATGGCTACACCTTC.

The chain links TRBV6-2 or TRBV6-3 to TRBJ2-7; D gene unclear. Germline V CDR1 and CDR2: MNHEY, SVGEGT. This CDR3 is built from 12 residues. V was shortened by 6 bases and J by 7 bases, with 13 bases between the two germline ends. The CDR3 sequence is CASSPSPGEQYF. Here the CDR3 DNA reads TGTGCCAGCAGCCCCTCCCCTGGAGAGCAGTACTTC.

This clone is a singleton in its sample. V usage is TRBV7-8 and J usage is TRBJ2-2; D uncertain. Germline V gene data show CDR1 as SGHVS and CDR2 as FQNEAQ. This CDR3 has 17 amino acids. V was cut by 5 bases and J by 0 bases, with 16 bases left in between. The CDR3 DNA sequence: TGTGCCAGCAGCCTAATCCTTTCCCTAGCGAACACCGGGGAGCTGTTTTTT. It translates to CASSLILSLANTGELFF.

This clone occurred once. This chain's CDR3 is CASSPLMRQETQYF. Here the CDR3 DNA reads TGTGCCAGCAGCCCCCTGATGAGACAAGAGACCCAGTACTTC. J is TRBJ2-5 and V is TRBV7-9; no reliable D call. CDR1 is SEHNR, CDR2 FQNEAQ, per germline (reference sequence). The CDR3 sequence is 14 residues long. V lost 5 bases, J lost 2 bases, and 12 bases lay in between.

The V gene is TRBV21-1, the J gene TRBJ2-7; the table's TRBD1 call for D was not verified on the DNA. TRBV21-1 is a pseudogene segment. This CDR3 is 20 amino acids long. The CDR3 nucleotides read TGTGCCAGCAGCAAAGAGGGGCCCGGACAGGGGAGGTTTAACGTCTACGAGCAGTACTTC. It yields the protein CASSKEGPGQGRFNVYEQYF.

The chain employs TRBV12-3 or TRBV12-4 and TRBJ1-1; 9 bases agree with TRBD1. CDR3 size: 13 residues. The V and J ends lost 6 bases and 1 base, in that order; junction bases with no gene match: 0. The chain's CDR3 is CASRQGANTEAFF. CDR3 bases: TGTGCCAGCAGACAGGGGGCGAACACTGAAGCTTTCTTT.

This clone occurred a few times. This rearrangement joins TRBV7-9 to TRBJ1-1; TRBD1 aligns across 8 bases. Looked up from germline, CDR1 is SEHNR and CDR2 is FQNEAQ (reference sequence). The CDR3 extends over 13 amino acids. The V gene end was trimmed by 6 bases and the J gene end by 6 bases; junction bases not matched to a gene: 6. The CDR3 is CASSSGGYAEAFF. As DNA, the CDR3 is TGTGCCAGCAGTTCAGGGGGCTACGCTGAAGCTTTCTTT.

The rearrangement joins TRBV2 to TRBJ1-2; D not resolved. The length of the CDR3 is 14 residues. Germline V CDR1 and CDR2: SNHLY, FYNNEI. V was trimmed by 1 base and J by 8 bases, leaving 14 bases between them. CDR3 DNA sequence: TGTGCCAGCAGTGAAGGAGTGCTAGTTGAGGGCTACACCTTC. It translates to CASSEGVLVEGYTF.

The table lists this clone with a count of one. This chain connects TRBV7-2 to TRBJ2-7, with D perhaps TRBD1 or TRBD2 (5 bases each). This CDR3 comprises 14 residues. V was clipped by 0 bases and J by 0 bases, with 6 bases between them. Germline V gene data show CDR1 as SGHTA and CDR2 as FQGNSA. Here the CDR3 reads CASSLAGVSYEQYF. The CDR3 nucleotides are TGTGCCAGCAGCTTAGCGGGGGTCTCCTACGAGCAGTACTTC.

CDR3 sequence reads: CASSPGGRGPYEQYF. CDR3 nucleotide sequence: TGTGCCAGCAGCCCAGGGGGGAGGGGACCCTACGAGCAGTACTTC. The V gene is TRBV5-4, the J gene TRBJ2-7; D might be TRBD1 or TRBD2, each matching 7 bases. This CDR3 comprises 15 residues. Trimming removed 4 bases from V and 2 bases from J, with 16 bases in between. The germline gives CDR1 SGHNT, CDR2 YYREEE (reference sequence).

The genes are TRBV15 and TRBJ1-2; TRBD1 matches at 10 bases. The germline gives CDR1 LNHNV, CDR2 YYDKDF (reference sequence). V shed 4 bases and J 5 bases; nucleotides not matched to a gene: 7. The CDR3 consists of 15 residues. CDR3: CATSTPRTGGYGYTF. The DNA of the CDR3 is TGTGCCACCAGCACCCCCCGGACAGGGGGATATGGCTACACCTTC.

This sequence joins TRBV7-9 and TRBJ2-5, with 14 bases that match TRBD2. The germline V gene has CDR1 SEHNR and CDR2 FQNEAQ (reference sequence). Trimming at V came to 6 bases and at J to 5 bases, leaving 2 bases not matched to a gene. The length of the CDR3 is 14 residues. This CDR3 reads CASRTSGGVETQYF. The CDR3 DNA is TGTGCCAGCAGGACTAGCGGGGGGGTTGAGACCCAGTACTTC.

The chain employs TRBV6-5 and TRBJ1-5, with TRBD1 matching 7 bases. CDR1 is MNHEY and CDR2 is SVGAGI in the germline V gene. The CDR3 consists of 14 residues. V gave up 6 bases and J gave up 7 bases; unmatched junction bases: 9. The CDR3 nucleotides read TGTGCCAGCAGCACTCTTCAGGGGGGCCAGCCCCAGCATTTT. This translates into CASSTLQGGQPQHF.

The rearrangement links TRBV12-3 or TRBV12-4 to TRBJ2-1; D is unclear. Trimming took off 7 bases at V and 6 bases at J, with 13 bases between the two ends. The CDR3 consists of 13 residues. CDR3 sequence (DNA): TGTGCCAGCACCGCCGCGCGCCGCAATGAGCAGTTCTTC. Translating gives CASTAARRNEQFF.

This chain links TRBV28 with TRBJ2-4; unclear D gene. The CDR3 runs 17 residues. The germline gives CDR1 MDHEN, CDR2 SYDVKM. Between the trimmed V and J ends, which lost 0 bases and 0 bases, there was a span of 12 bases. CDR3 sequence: CASSLWGLSLAKNIQYF. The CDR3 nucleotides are TGTGCCAGCAGTTTATGGGGCTTAAGTCTAGCCAAAAACATTCAGTACTTC.

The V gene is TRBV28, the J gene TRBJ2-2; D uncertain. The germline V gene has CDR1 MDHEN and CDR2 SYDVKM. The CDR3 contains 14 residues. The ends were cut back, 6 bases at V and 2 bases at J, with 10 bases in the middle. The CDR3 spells CASRAGSNTGELFF. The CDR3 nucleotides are TGTGCCAGCAGGGCAGGTTCCAACACCGGGGAGCTGTTTTTT.

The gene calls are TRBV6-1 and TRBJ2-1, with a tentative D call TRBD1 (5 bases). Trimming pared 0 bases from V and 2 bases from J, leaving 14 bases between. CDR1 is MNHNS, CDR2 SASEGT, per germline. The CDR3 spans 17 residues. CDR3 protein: CASSEAGGREAYNEQFF. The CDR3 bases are TGTGCCAGCAGTGAAGCAGGTGGCAGGGAAGCCTACAATGAGCAGTTCTTC.

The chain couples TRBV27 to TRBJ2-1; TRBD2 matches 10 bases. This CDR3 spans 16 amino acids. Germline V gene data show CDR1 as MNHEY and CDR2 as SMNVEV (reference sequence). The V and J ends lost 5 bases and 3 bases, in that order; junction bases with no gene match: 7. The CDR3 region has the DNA TGTGCCAGCAGTACCCCTAGCGGGAGAAACTACAATGAGCAGTTCTTC. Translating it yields CASSTPSGRNYNEQFF.

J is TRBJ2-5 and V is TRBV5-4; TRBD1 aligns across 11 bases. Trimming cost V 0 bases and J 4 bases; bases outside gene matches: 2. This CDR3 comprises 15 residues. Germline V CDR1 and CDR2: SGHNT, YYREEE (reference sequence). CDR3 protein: CASSLGTGGRETQYF. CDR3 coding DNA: TGTGCCAGCAGCTTGGGGACAGGGGGCCGAGAGACCCAGTACTTC.

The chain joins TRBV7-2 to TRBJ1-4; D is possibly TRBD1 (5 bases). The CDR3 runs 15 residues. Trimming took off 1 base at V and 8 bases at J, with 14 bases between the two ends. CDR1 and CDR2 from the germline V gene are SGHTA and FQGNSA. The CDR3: CASSLEGLLLEKLFF. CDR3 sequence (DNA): TGTGCCAGCAGCTTAGAGGGACTCCTTTTGGAAAAACTGTTTTTT.

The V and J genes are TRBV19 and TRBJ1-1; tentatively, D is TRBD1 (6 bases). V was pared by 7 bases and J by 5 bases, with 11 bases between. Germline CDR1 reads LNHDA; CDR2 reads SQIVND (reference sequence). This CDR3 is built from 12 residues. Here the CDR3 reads CASKQGSTEAFF. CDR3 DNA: TGTGCCAGTAAACAGGGCTCTACTGAAGCTTTCTTT.

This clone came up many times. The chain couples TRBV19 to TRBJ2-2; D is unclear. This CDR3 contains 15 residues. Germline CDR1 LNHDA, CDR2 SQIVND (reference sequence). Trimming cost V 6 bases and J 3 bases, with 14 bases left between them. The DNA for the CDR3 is TGTGCCAGTAGAACCTCCGAACGAGACACCGGGGAGCTGTTTTTT. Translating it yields CASRTSERDTGELFF.

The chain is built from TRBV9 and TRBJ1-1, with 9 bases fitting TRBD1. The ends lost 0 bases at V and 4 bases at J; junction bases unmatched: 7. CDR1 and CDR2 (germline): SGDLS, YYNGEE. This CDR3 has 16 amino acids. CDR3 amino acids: CASSVAGDRALTEAFF. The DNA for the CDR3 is TGTGCCAGCAGCGTAGCTGGGGACAGGGCTCTCACTGAAGCTTTCTTT.